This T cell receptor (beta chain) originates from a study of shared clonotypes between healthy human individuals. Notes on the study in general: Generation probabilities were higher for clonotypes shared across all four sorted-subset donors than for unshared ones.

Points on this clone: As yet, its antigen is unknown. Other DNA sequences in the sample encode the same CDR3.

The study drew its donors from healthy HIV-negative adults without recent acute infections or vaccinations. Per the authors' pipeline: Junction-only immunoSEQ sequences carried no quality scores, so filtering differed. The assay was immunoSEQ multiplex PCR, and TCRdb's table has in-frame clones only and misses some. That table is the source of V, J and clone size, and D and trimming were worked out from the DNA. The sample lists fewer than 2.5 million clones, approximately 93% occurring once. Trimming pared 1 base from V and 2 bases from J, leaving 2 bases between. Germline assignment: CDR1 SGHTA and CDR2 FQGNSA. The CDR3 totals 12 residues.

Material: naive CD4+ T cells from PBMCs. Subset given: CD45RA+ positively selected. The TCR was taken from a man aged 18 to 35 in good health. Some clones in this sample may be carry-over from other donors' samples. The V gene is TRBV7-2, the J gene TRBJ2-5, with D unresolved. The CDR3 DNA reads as TGTGCCAGCAGCTTAGTACAAGAGACCCAGTACTTC. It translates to CASSLVQETQYF.